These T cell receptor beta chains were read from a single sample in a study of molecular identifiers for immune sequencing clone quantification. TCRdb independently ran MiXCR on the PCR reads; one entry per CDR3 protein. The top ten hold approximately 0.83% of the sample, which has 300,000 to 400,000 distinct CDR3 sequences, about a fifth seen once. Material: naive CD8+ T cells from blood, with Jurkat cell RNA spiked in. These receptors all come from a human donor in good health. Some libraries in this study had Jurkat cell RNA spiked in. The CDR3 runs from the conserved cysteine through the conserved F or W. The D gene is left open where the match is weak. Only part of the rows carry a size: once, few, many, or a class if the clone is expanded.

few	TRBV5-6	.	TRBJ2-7	TGTGCCAGCAGCTGGGGGGCGGGTCCGTACGAGCAGTACTTC	CASSWGAGPYEQYF
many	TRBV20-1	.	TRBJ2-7	TGCAGTGCCAGCAGTGGGGAGTACGAGCAGTACTTC	CSASSGEYEQYF
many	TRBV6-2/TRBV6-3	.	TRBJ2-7	TGTGCCAGCAGTTACTCGATCGGGGGCTGGGAGCAGTACTTC	CASSYSIGGWEQYF
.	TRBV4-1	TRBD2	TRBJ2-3	TGCGCCAGCAGCCACGTTTGGACTAGCGGGAGTGGTGCAGATACGCAGTATTTT	CASSHVWTSGSGADTQYF
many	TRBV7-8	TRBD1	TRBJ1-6	TGTGCCAGCAGCCCTCGGACAGGCCCCAATTCACCCCTCCACTTT	CASSPRTGPNSPLHF
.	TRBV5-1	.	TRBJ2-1	TGCGCCAGCAGCGGTCCGATGAGCTCCTACAATGAGCAGTTCTTC	CASSGPMSSYNEQFF
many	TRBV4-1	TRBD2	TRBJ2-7	TGCGCCAGCAGCCCGGGACTAGCGGGGGGTTTGCAGTACTTC	CASSPGLAGGLQYF
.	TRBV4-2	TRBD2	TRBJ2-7	TGTGCCAGCAGCCAAGATCCGGGGACTAGCGGGAGATCCTACGAGCAGTACTTC	CASSQDPGTSGRSYEQYF
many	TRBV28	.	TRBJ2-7	TGTGCCAGCAGTCTCCGGGACGTAGGCTCCTACGAGCAGTACTTC	CASSLRDVGSYEQYF
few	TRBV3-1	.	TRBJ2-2	TGTGCCAGCAGCCAAGATTTGGGGATTACCGGGGAGCTGTTTTTT	CASSQDLGITGELFF
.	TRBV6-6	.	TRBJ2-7	TGTGCCAGCAGTTGCGGGACAGACATCTACGAGCAGTACTTC	CASSCGTDIYEQYF
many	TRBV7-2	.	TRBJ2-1	TGTGCCAGCAGCTTAAATTCCCATGAGCAGTTCTTC	CASSLNSHEQFF
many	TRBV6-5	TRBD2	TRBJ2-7	TGTGCCAGCAGTTACTCTGGGGAGGGTACCTACGAGCAGTACTTC	CASSYSGEGTYEQYF
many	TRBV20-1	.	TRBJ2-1	TGCAGTGCTAGGCCGGGCAATGAGCAGTTCTTC	CSARPGNEQFF
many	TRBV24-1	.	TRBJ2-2	TGTGCCACCGATACCGGACAGTGGGACGGGGAGCTGTTTTTT	CATDTGQWDGELFF
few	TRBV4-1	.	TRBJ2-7	TGCGCCAGCAGCCCTACCCCCTCGGGAGAGCAGTACTTC	CASSPTPSGEQYF
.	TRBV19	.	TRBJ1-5	TGTGCCAGTAGTATTTGGCTAGGGTCGAGCAATCAGCCCCAGCATTTT	CASSIWLGSSNQPQHF
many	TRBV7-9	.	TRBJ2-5	TGTGCCAGCAGCCCGCTCGCGCGGTACCAAGAGACCCAGTACTTC	CASSPLARYQETQYF
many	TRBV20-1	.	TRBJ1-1	TGCAGTGTCGGGCAGTGGGAAGTGAACACTGAAGCTTTCTTT	CSVGQWEVNTEAFF
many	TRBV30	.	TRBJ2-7	TGTGCCTGGAGTGCCAACTCCTACGAGCAGTACTTC	CAWSANSYEQYF
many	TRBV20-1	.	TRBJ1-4	TGCAGTGTCCGGGATCTGGGCGATGAAAAACTGTTTTTT	CSVRDLGDEKLFF
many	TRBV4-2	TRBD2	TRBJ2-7	TGTGCCAGCAGCCAAGGACTAGCAAACGAGCAGTACTTC	CASSQGLANEQYF
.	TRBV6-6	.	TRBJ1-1	TGTGCCAGCAGTACTACGAAAGGGGGGGCGAACACTGAAGCTTTCTTT	CASSTTKGGANTEAFF
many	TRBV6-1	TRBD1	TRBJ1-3	TGTGCCAGCAGTGACCGGACAGGGGAGGTTGTTGGAAACACCATATATTTT	CASSDRTGEVVGNTIYF
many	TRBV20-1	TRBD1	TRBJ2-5	TGCAGTGCCAATCTTCTGACAGGGGGCCTGTACCAAGAGACCCAGTACTTC	CSANLLTGGLYQETQYF
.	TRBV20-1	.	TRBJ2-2	TGCAGTGCCCAAATTTCGTTAGGCGGGGAGCTGTTTTTT	CSAQISLGGELFF
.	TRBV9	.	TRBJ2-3	TGTGCCAGCAGCGTATTTAGCACAGATTCGCAGTATTTT	CASSVFSTDSQYF
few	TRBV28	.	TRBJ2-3	TGTGCCAGCAGTTTACGGGTGAACACAGATACGCAGTATTTT	CASSLRVNTDTQYF
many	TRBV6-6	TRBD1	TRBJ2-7	TGTGCCAGCAGCCAAGACAGGGCACCACCCCACGAGCAGTACTTC	CASSQDRAPPHEQYF
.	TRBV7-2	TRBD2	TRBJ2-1	TGTGCCAGCAGCCCCTCACTAGCGGGGTCCAATAACAATGAGCAGTTCTTC	CASSPSLAGSNNNEQFF
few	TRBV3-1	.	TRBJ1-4	TGTGCCAGCAGTTCCAGTCGGGACCCTGGGGAAAAACTGTTTTTT	CASSSSRDPGEKLFF
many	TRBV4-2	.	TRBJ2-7	TGTGCCAGCAGCCAAGAGGGCCTAGTAGGCGAGCAGTACTTC	CASSQEGLVGEQYF
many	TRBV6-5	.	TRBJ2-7	TGTGCCAGCAGTTTCACCGGGTACTACGAGCAGTACTTC	CASSFTGYYEQYF
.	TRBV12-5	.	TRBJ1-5	TGTGCTAGTGGTTTATTGACACCATATAGCAATCAGCCCCAGCATTTT	CASGLLTPYSNQPQHF
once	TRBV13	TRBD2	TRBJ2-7	TGTGCCAGCAGCCTACTAAACCCGGGACTAGCGGGAGTAGAGGTCAACGAGCAGTACTTC	CASSLLNPGLAGVEVNEQYF
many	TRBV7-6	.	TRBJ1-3	TGTGCCAGCAGCTTAGGAAGGACAGACTCTGGAAACACCATATATTTT	CASSLGRTDSGNTIYF
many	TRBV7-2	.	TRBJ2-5	TGTGCCAGCAGCTTTGGGGGCGGGTACCAAGAGACCCAGTACTTC	CASSFGGGYQETQYF
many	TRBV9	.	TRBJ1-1	TGTGCCAGCAGCGTATTCGGGGGGGGTGAAGCTTTCTTT	CASSVFGGGEAFF
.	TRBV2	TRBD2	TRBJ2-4	TGTGCCAGCAGTGAAAGGGCTAGCGGGAGTTCCAAAACCATTCAGCACTTC	CASSERASGSSKTIQHF
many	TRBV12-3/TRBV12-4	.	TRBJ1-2	TGTGCCAGCAGCCCTGGGACCTTCAGCTACTATGGCTACACCTTC	CASSPGTFSYYGYTF
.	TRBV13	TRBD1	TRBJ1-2	TGTGTCAGCAGCCCAGTTGGGACAGGGGAGAGCTACACCTTC	CVSSPVGTGESYTF
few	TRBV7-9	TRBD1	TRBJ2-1	TGTGCCAGCCAGAACAGGGGGGATGAGCAGTTCTTC	CASQNRGDEQFF